A selection of T cell receptor beta chains follows, all from one sample in a study of graft-versus-host responses after intestinal transplantation. These TCRs' antigens remain unknown. Libraries were prepared by immunoSEQ multiplex PCR; TCRdb keeps only in-frame clonotypes and omits some of them. The sample has 95,000 to 150,000 clones, about 95% seen once. The input for sequencing was unstimulated CD8+ T cells sorted from spleen or lymph node cells, taken before intestinal transplant. These receptors came from a human donor who received an intestinal transplant. Each CDR3 is given with its conserved first and last residue. The D gene is left open where the match is weak. Where a row states a size, it is once, few, many or the class of an expanded clone; other rows omit it.

clone_size | j_call | d_call | v_call | cdr3_aa | cdr3_nt
once | TRBJ1-1 | NA | TRBV6-1 | CASSIRQLEAFF | TGTGCCAGCAGCATCAGACAGCTTGAAGCTTTCTTT
once | TRBJ1-4 | NA | TRBV21-1 | CASNKQRYGERETTNEKLFF | TGTGCCAGCAACAAACAGCGGTACGGAGAGAGGGAGACAACTAATGAAAAACTGTTTTTT
NA | TRBJ2-1 | NA | TRBV1 | CTSSQDSKAVSSYNEQFF | TGCACCAGCAGCCAAGATTCCAAAGCGGTCAGCTCCTACAATGAGCAGTTCTTC
NA | TRBJ1-1 | NA | TRBV5-1 | CASSPQRGNTEAFF | TGCGCCAGCAGCCCCCAGCGGGGGAACACTGAAGCTTTCTTT
NA | TRBJ2-7 | TRBD1 | TRBV11-2 | CASSLGTGYEQYF | TGTGCCAGCAGCTTAGGGACAGGCTACGAGCAGTACTTC
once | TRBJ2-1 | NA | TRBV11-3 | CASSLDWGEQFF | TGTGCCAGCAGCTTAGATTGGGGCGAGCAGTTCTTC
once | TRBJ2-1 | NA | TRBV4-1 | CASSPPQAPSSYNEQFF | TGCGCCAGCAGTCCCCCCCAGGCCCCTAGCTCCTACAATGAGCAGTTCTTC
NA | TRBJ2-3 | TRBD1 | TRBV12-5 | CASGLVRTGGSGTDTQYF | TGTGCTAGTGGTTTAGTTCGGACAGGGGGTTCCGGCACAGATACGCAGTATTTT
NA | TRBJ2-7 | TRBD2 | TRBV27 | CASSLAGGLHEQYF | TGTGCCAGCAGTTTAGCGGGAGGGTTACACGAGCAGTACTTC
NA | TRBJ2-5 | TRBD1 | TRBV19 | CASSTTGVQLETQYF | TGTGCCAGTAGTACCACAGGGGTTCAGCTTGAGACCCAGTACTTC
NA | TRBJ1-1 | NA | TRBV6-5 | CASSPQNTEAFF | TGTGCCAGCAGTCCCCAGAACACTGAAGCTTTCTTT
NA | TRBJ1-1 | NA | TRBV5-1 | CASSLVGYTEAFF | TGCGCCAGCAGCTTGGTGGGTTACACTGAAGCTTTCTTT
NA | TRBJ1-4 | NA | TRBV13 | CASSLDEKLFF | TGTGCCAGCAGCTTAGATGAAAAACTGTTTTTT
NA | TRBJ2-7 | TRBD2 | TRBV9 | CASSARGLAEFYEQYF | TGTGCCAGCAGCGCACGCGGACTAGCGGAGTTCTACGAGCAGTACTTC
NA | TRBJ2-1 | TRBD1 | TRBV5-6 | CASYQVTGGSYNEQFF | TGTGCCAGCTACCAAGTCACAGGGGGCTCCTACAATGAGCAGTTCTTC
NA | TRBJ2-1 | NA | TRBV15 | CATSRSRGDNEQFF | TGTGCCACCAGCAGATCGAGAGGTGACAATGAGCAGTTCTTC
NA | TRBJ1-2 | TRBD1 | TRBV19 | CASSPGTGYGYTF | TGTGCCAGTAGTCCGGGGACAGGCTATGGCTACACCTTC
once | TRBJ2-5 | NA | TRBV4-1 | CASSQEDQGLETQYF | TGCGCCAGCAGCCAAGAAGATCAGGGATTAGAGACCCAGTACTTC
NA | TRBJ1-4 | NA | TRBV30 | CAWTTVTNEKLFF | TGTGCCTGGACCACGGTCACTAATGAAAAACTGTTTTTT
NA | TRBJ2-7 | NA | TRBV13 | CASSSTGLTNEQYF | TGTGCCAGCAGCTCAACGGGACTGACGAACGAGCAGTACTTC
once | TRBJ1-4 | NA | TRBV2 | CASSVAAGRLNEKLFF | TGTGCCAGCAGTGTGGCGGCAGGAAGGTTGAATGAAAAACTGTTTTTT
NA | TRBJ2-1 | TRBD2 | TRBV27 | CASSPWTSGRCSSYNEQFF | TGTGCCAGCAGCCCCTGGACTAGCGGGAGGTGTAGCTCCTACAATGAGCAGTTCTTC